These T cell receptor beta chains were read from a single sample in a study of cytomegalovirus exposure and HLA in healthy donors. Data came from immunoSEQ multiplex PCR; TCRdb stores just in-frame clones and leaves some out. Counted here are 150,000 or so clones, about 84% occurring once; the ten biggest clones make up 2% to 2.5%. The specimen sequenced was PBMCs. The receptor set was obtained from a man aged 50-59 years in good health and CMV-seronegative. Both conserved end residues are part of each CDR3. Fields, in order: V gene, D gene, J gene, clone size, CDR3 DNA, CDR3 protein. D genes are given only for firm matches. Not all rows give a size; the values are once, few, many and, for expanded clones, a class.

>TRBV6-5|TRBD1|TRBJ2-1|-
TGTGCCAGCGAAAGAGGGGGCTTCTACAATGAGCAGTTCTTC
CASERGGFYNEQFF
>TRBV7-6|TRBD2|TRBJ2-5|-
TGTGCCAGCAGCTCAGCTAGCGGGAGACAAGAGACCCAGTACTTC
CASSSASGRQETQYF
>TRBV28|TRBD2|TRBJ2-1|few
TGTGCCAGCAGTTCACTAGCGGGAGGTAGCAATGAGCAGTTCTTC
CASSSLAGGSNEQFF
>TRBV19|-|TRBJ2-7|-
TGTGCCAGTAGTGCGTCCGGGACACTCAGAACCTACGAGCAGTACTTC
CASSASGTLRTYEQYF
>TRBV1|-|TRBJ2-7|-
TGCGCCAGCAGCCAAGAAAGGGTAGCGGGGATTTCTTCTTACGAGCAGTACTTC
CASSQERVAGISSYEQYF
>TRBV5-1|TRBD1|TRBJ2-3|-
TGCGCCAGCAGTCCCAGCGGGACAGGGCCAGATACGCAGTATTTT
CASSPSGTGPDTQYF
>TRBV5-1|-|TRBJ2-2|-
TGCGCCAGCAGCTTGGAAGGGGCCGCGAACACCGGGGAGCTGTTTTTT
CASSLEGAANTGELFF
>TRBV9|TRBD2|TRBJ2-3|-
TGTGCCAGTACCCAACGAGCGGGGGCCACAGATACGCAGTATTTT
CASTQRAGATDTQYF
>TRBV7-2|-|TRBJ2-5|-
TGTGCCAGCAGCGAACGGGACGAAAAGGGGGTAGGAACCCAGTACTTC
CASSERDEKGVGTQYF
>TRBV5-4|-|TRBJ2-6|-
TGTGCCAGCAGCTCGGGACTTTGGAGCTCTGGGGCCAACGTCCTGACTTTC
CASSSGLWSSGANVLTF
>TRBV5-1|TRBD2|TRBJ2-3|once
TGCGCCAGCAGCTTGGAAGAGCGGGGGGGGACAGATACGCAGTATTTT
CASSLEERGGTDTQYF
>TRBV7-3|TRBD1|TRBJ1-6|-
TGTGCCAGCAGCACAACAGGGGGGAATTCACCCCTCCACTTT
CASSTTGGNSPLHF
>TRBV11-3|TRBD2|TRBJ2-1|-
TGTGCCAGCAGCCCCCAGACTAGCTTGGGTGAGCAGTTCTTC
CASSPQTSLGEQFF